What follows describes a single TCR beta chain. No cognate antigen has been identified for it. No base qualities exist here, and no much larger clone lies one base off it. Each collaborating institution followed its own protocols to collect whole blood in K2EDTA tubes. For TCRbeta analysis, collaborators shipped samples in one of three forms: frozen whole blood, isolated PBMCs, or DNA extracted from either of those sample types. The CDR3 runs 12 amino acids, cysteine and phenylalanine included. CDR3 DNA only is kept here, 36 bases in frame from base 1. From the germline V gene, CDR1 is SGHTA and CDR2 is FQGNSA. V is reduced by 6 bases and J by 5 bases, leaving a spacing of 8 bases between them. The data derive from a study of blood T cell repertoires in COVID-19 (dated by TCRdb to 2019 to 2021). As for the study more broadly: Samples from collaborators originated in the United States, Italy and Spain and spanned both the acute and convalescent phases of COVID-19. The material from the prospective study consisted of cDNA or gDNA derived from T cells, B-cell-depleted T cells, or PBMCs. Deeply sampled blood TCRbeta repertoires from subjects exposed to, actively infected with, or recovered from COVID-19 were included in the dataset. The repertoires were released in a freely available public database meant as a resource for research on the immune response to SARS-CoV-2. Samples came from the ongoing ImmuneRACE study (first 160 participants) plus 1,254 subjects from 6 global collaborators. The sample metadata nearly always contained a de-identified subject ID, COVID-19 status, age in years and sex. Where available, HLA class I and class II types were taken from metadata supplied by the sample provider and were not determined by assay-based typing. Overall results and qualifications from the work: Clinical and demographic metadata were provided uncurated, with the amount varying by source and participant.

TCRbeta CDR3 regions were amplified from genomic DNA using the immunoSEQ Assay, a bias-controlled multiplex PCR. Regarding the original processing steps: The number of nucleated cells in each sample was estimated by amplification of reference gene primers within the assay. Sequence reads were collapsed and filtered to measure the absolute abundance of every unique TCRbeta CDR3 rearrangement. For each sample, productive Simpson clonality was calculated as the square root of Simpson's diversity index across productive rearrangements. Entries here come from immuneACCESS through TCRdb and include only in-frame sequences with V and J called. Some clones fail to appear in such tables; in the studies checked, an unresolved V gene covers under half of the shortfall, and the cause of the remainder is unknown. V and J calls and clone size are given by that table; D and trimming were obtained from the DNA. For this sample the table gives roughly 300,000 clones, of which less than 90% were detected only once. The top ten hold about 14% of the sample.

Material for sequencing was peripheral blood. This receptor was identified in a human donor in a cohort sampled during active COVID-19. The chain was built from TRBV7-2 and TRBJ2-1, and possibly TRBD1, on 5 matching bases. In nucleotides, the sequence is TGTGCCAGCAGGGGGCTTCACAATGAGCAGTTCTTC. Its protein product is CASRGLHNEQFF.